These 32 T cell receptor beta chains came from one sample sequenced in a study of T cell repertoires in cytomegalovirus infection. One entry per CDR3 protein, called by TCRdb with MiXCR from the reads. Among 500,000 or so distinct CDR3 sequences listed, approximately 16% were seen once. The sequencing sample was made of CD8+ T cells from PBMCs. The source is a human donor in good health (CMV status not recorded). Some clones in this sample may be carry-over from other donors' samples.

The chain is built from TRBV4-2 and TRBJ2-7; TRBD2 might be the D (6 bases). Germline CDR1 and CDR2: LGHNA and YNFKEQ. This CDR3 is built from 14 residues. The V gene lost 4 bases and the J gene lost 7 bases, with 17 bases spanning the gap. As DNA, the CDR3 is TGTGCCAGCAGCCCGGGACTCGGAGTGGGTGAGCAGTACTTC. This sequence encodes CASSPGLGVGEQYF.

This clonotype was counted a few times. J is TRBJ2-2 and V is TRBV6-1; D is unclear. The CDR3 covers 13 residues. V lost 7 bases, J lost 4 bases, and 10 bases lay in between. Germline loops: CDR1 MNHNS, CDR2 SASEGT. CDR3 sequence reads: CASIYLGTGELFF. The CDR3 DNA is TGTGCCAGCATATATCTAGGCACCGGGGAGCTGTTTTTT.

The V and J genes are TRBV27 and TRBJ1-2; 9 bases line up with TRBD1. Trimming took 5 bases from V and 5 from J; bases not matched to a gene: 12. Per the germline V gene, CDR1 is MNHEY and CDR2 is SMNVEV (reference sequence). This CDR3 comprises 16 residues. CDR3 protein: CASSPRTGAVAYGYTF. The DNA for the CDR3 is TGTGCCAGCAGTCCCCGGACAGGGGCGGTCGCTTATGGCTACACCTTC.

A note on this clonotype: This could be a read error, since a much larger clone is one nucleotide away. The rearrangement links TRBV10-3 to TRBJ2-5; 13 bases fit TRBD2. The J call could be wrong; TRBJ2-1 is a better fit for the DNA end. The CDR3 spans 16 residues. Germline V CDR1 and CDR2: ENHRY, SYGVKD. CDR3 loop: CAISTGTSGVQETQFF. Written as DNA, the CDR3 is TGTGCCATCAGCACCGGGACTAGCGGGGTCCAAGAGACCCAGTTCTTC.

This clonotype was picked up many times. The CDR3: CASSPWEVSGNTIYF. CDR3 coding DNA: TGTGCCAGCAGCCCATGGGAAGTCTCTGGAAACACCATATATTTT. This rearrangement joins TRBV7-9 to TRBJ1-3; D unclear. Germline V lookup: CDR1 SEHNR, CDR2 FQNEAQ (reference sequence). The CDR3 totals 15 residues. V was cut by 5 bases and J by 0 bases, with 11 bases left in between.

For the CDR3, the DNA is TGTGCCAGCAGCTTAGGACAGGGAGGCCTCCAAGAGACCCAGTACTTC. Its translation is CASSLGQGGLQETQYF. This chain connects TRBV11-3 to TRBJ2-5; the D gene is possibly TRBD1 (7 bases). The CDR3 loop spans 16 amino acids. The germline gives CDR1 SGHNT, CDR2 YENEEA. The ends were cut back, 1 base at V and 1 base at J, with 13 bases in the middle.

This clonotype appeared a few times. Here the CDR3 reads CASSPWRERTNVLTF. In nucleotides, the CDR3 is TGTGCCAGCAGCCCGTGGCGGGAGAGGACCAACGTCCTGACTTTC. The chain recombines TRBV11-1 with TRBJ2-6, with TRBD2 matching 7 bases. CDR3 length equals 15 residues. CDR1 is SGHAT, CDR2 FQDESV, per germline (reference sequence). Unmatched junction bases numbered 9, after V lost 5 bases and J lost 8 bases.

The sample holds many counts of this clonotype. The rearrangement joins TRBV27 to TRBJ1-5, with no clear D. CDR3 size: 14 residues. Germline-derived CDR1 and CDR2 are MNHEY and SMNVEV (reference sequence). The V and J ends lost 2 bases and 4 bases respectively, with 9 bases between them. The CDR3 here is CASSLSSENQPQHF. CDR3 sequence (DNA): TGTGCCAGCAGTTTAAGCAGCGAGAATCAGCCCCAGCATTTT.

There are a few counts of this clonotype. The chain couples TRBV25-1 to TRBJ1-1; 7 bases align to TRBD1. Per the germline V gene, CDR1 is MGHDK and CDR2 is SYGVNS. The ends lost 4 bases at V and 0 bases at J; junction bases unmatched: 8. This CDR3 is built from 16 residues. The CDR3 spells CASSGRGRAMNTEAFF. Here the CDR3 DNA reads TGTGCCAGCAGTGGCAGGGGGAGGGCCATGAACACTGAAGCTTTCTTT.

This chain links TRBV7-9 with TRBJ1-2; perhaps TRBD1 as D (5 bases). The germline CDR1 and CDR2 sequences are SEHNR and FQNEAQ (reference sequence). V was shortened by 5 bases and J by 0 bases, with 19 bases between the two germline ends. The length of the CDR3 is 17 residues. Written as DNA, the CDR3 is TGTGCCAGCAGCCCCGGGTGGGTCCGGGGGGCTAACTATGGCTACACCTTC. Its translation: CASSPGWVRGANYGYTF.

The rearrangement links TRBV25-1 to TRBJ1-2; 9 bases are shared with TRBD1. Germline assignment: CDR1 MGHDK and CDR2 SYGVNS. The CDR3 has 17 residues. Unmatched junction bases numbered 9, after V lost 3 bases and J lost 1 base. The CDR3 sequence: CASSEVLTGQGNYGYTF. CDR3 sequence (DNA): TGTGCCAGCAGTGAGGTCTTAACGGGACAGGGTAACTATGGCTACACCTTC.

The chain recombines TRBV11-2 with TRBJ2-5; 10 bases line up with TRBD2. CDR1 and CDR2 from the germline V gene are SGHAT and FQNNGV. Germline trimming cut 2 bases from V and 5 bases from J; bases unmatched to any gene: 5. The CDR3 sequence is 15 residues long. The CDR3 loop is CASSLRLAGVETQYF. CDR3 coding DNA: TGTGCCAGCAGCTTACGGCTAGCGGGAGTTGAGACCCAGTACTTC.

The table lists this clonotype with a count of one. Given a much more abundant clone one base away, this may be a read error. This CDR3 fails to terminate in the conserved phenylalanine or tryptophan, so it likely reflects a read error. The chain is built from TRBV6-5 and TRBJ2-6; 11 bases agree with TRBD1. CDR3 length equals 17 residues. CDR1 is MNHEY and CDR2 is SVGAGI in the germline V gene. The V segment lost 2 bases and the J segment 0 bases; nucleotides outside the gene matches: 0. CDR3 sequence: CASSYGTGGSGANVLTL. The CDR3 DNA reads as TGTGCCAGCAGTTACGGGACAGGGGGCTCTGGGGCCAACGTCCTGACTTTA.

In its sample, this clonotype was seen a few times. The gene calls are TRBV7-6 and TRBJ2-1; 9 nucleotides line up with TRBD1. The CDR3 is made up of 15 amino acids. Germline V gene sequence: CDR1 SGHVS, CDR2 FNYEAQ. V shed 4 bases and J 6 bases; nucleotides not matched to a gene: 7. CDR3 loop: CASSWGTGSGNEQFF. Here the CDR3 DNA reads TGTGCCAGCAGCTGGGGGACAGGGTCCGGCAATGAGCAGTTCTTC.

Many counts were recorded for this clonotype. This chain links TRBV12-5 with TRBJ2-2, with TRBD1 matching 8 bases. Germline values: CDR1 LGHNT, CDR2 FRNRAP. V trimming: 5 bases; J trimming: 3 bases; junction bases outside the gene matches: 2. The CDR3 has 14 residues. As DNA, the CDR3 is TGTGCTAGTGGTGGGGACAGGCACACCGGGGAGCTGTTTTTT. Its translation: CASGGDRHTGELFF.

In the case of this clonotype: In this CDR3 the conserved last residue, phenylalanine or tryptophan, is missing, so a read error is likely. V and J are TRBV28 and TRBJ2-7, with TRBD2 as a possible D gene (6 bases). With 7 bases removed from V and 0 bases from J, the gap between germline ends came to 19 bases. The CDR3 consists of 16 residues. Looked up from germline, CDR1 is MDHEN and CDR2 is SYDVKM. DNA of the CDR3: TGTGCCAGCAAACGGACCGGGGCTAGCGACTCCTACGAGCAGTACTCC. Protein: CASKRTGASDSYEQYS.

This clonotype was observed a few times. DNA of the CDR3: TGTGCCAGCAGCTTACGGGACTCCTATAATTCACCCCTCCACTTT. Its translation is CASSLRDSYNSPLHF. The chain links TRBV7-6 to TRBJ1-6; no firm D call. The V and J ends lost 2 bases and 0 bases respectively, with 5 bases between them. CDR1 and CDR2 (germline): SGHVS, FNYEAQ. This CDR3 spans 15 amino acids.

This clonotype came up many times. V is TRBV12-3 or TRBV12-4 and J is TRBJ1-1, with a possible D match to TRBD1 (6 bases). The CDR3 has 15 residues. Trimming shortened V by 6 bases and J by 0 bases, and 14 bases separated the two germline ends. The CDR3, as DNA: TGTGCCAGCAGGCCCCCCGGACAGATGAACACTGAAGCTTTCTTT. Protein sequence: CASRPPGQMNTEAFF.

The table lists this clonotype with a few counts. The chain employs TRBV19 and TRBJ2-7; TRBD1 agrees at 7 bases. Germline CDR1 LNHDA, CDR2 SQIVND (reference sequence). With V trimmed by 6 bases and J by 3 bases, 8 bases remained unmatched. The CDR3 loop spans 14 amino acids. This CDR3 is CASSSDRAHYEQYF. The CDR3, as DNA: TGTGCCAGTAGCAGCGACAGGGCTCACTACGAGCAGTACTTC.

This clonotype appeared many times. The chain couples TRBV7-9 to TRBJ1-1; D uncertain. Between the trimmed V and J ends, which lost 6 bases and 7 bases, there was a span of 24 bases. CDR1 is SEHNR, CDR2 FQNEAQ, per germline (reference sequence). The CDR3 has 16 amino acids. The chain's CDR3 is CASSFSAKGKLSEAFF. As DNA, the CDR3 is TGTGCCAGCAGTTTTTCCGCTAAAGGGAAGTTAAGTGAAGCTTTCTTT.

This clonotype was recorded many times. This chain joins TRBV12-3 or TRBV12-4 and TRBJ1-1; D is possibly TRBD1 (5 bases). The CDR3 is 14 residues long. V was clipped by 5 bases and J by 1 base, with 11 bases between them. The CDR3 sequence is CASSLRDWNTEAFF. Written as DNA, the CDR3 is TGTGCCAGCAGTCTCCGGGACTGGAACACTGAAGCTTTCTTT.

This clonotype was seen repeatedly, ten times or more. The chain's CDR3 is CASSQPFIPPFF. CDR3 coding DNA: TGTGCCAGCAGTCAACCTTTCATCCCCCCGTTCTTC. The chain couples TRBV11-2 to TRBJ2-1; D remains ambiguous. V lost 6 bases and J 15 bases, leaving 18 bases between the germline ends. The CDR3 is 12 residues long. Germline CDR1 SGHAT, CDR2 FQNNGV.

The rearrangement joins TRBV2 to TRBJ2-7, with 8 bases aligning to TRBD1. The CDR3 runs 13 residues. The germline V gene has CDR1 SNHLY and CDR2 FYNNEI. The V and J ends lost 7 bases and 0 bases, in that order; junction bases with no gene match: 2. The CDR3: CASMGQDSYEQYF. For the CDR3, the DNA is TGTGCCAGCATGGGACAGGACTCCTACGAGCAGTACTTC.

This clonotype was found many times. The chain uses TRBV7-2 and TRBJ2-3; D unclear. V was pared by 5 bases and J by 2 bases, with 11 bases between. The CDR3 length is 14 residues. Germline V gives CDR1 SGHTA, CDR2 FQGNSA. CDR3 DNA sequence: TGTGCCAGCAGCCTCCGGACGGCCACAGATACGCAGTATTTT. Translation gives CASSLRTATDTQYF.

The chain links TRBV5-4 to TRBJ1-1; a weak D match, TRBD1 (6 bases). V lost 4 bases and J 10 bases, leaving 14 bases between the germline ends. This CDR3 has 12 residues. Looked up from germline, CDR1 is SGHNT and CDR2 is YYREEE (reference sequence). The chain's CDR3 is CASSRGETGAFF. CDR3 bases: TGTGCCAGCAGCCGGGGAGAGACAGGAGCTTTCTTT.

The chain carries TRBV27 and TRBJ1-2; D is perhaps TRBD1 (5 bases). The CDR3 is 14 amino acids. Trimming stripped 5 bases from V and 9 bases from J, with 19 bases between. Germline CDR1 is MNHEY and CDR2 is SMNVEV (reference sequence). The CDR3: CASSEKQGYDCYTF. The CDR3 bases are TGTGCCAGCAGTGAAAAGCAGGGTTACGATTGCTACACCTTC.

This clonotype was seen repeatedly, ten times or more. The V gene is TRBV7-8, the J gene TRBJ2-5, with D perhaps given as TRBD1 or TRBD2 (5 bases each). V was pared by 5 bases and J by 0 bases, with 10 bases between. CDR1 SGHVS and CDR2 FQNEAQ come from the germline V gene. This CDR3 comprises 14 residues. CDR3 amino acids: CASSHGTYQETQYF. The DNA for the CDR3 is TGTGCCAGCAGCCATGGGACCTACCAAGAGACCCAGTACTTC.

The chain couples TRBV28 to TRBJ2-1; weak D call: TRBD1 (5 bases). Germline loops: CDR1 MDHEN, CDR2 SYDVKM. This CDR3 is 14 amino acids long. The V and J ends lost 7 bases and 7 bases respectively, with 17 bases between them. CDR3 loop: CASNKDSFGNEQFF. In DNA, the CDR3 is TGTGCCAGCAACAAAGACAGTTTTGGGAATGAGCAGTTCTTC.

This clonotype came up many times. The chain couples TRBV7-3 to TRBJ2-1; tentatively, D is TRBD2 (6 bases). Trimming cost V 5 bases and J 10 bases, with 21 bases left between them. This CDR3 comprises 15 residues. The V gene's germline CDR1 is SGHTA and CDR2 FQGTGA. The CDR3: CASSPNGGEVSEQFF. CDR3 nucleotides: TGTGCCAGCAGCCCTAACGGCGGGGAGGTTTCGGAGCAGTTCTTC. Based on the CDR3 plus reference TRBV7-3 and TRBJ2-1, the full variable domain is GAGVSQTPSNKVTEKGKYVELRCDPISGHTALYWYRQSLGQGPEFLIYFQGTGAADDSGLPNDRFFAVRPEGSVSTLKIQRTERGDSAVYLCASSPNGGEVSEQFFGPGTRLTVL.

This clonotype was seen once. This may stem from a read error, because a much larger clone lies one nucleotide away. The CDR3 carries no conserved terminal phenylalanine or tryptophan, so it likely arises from a read error. This chain connects TRBV4-1 to TRBJ1-6, with D unresolved. The CDR3 covers 17 residues. CDR1 MGHRA and CDR2 YSYEKL come from the germline V gene. V gave up 1 base and J gave up 0 bases, with 10 bases separating them. This CDR3 is CASSQATLSSYNSPLHL. The CDR3 DNA sequence: TGCGCCAGCAGCCAAGCGACTCTGAGCTCCTATAATTCACCCCTCCACTTG.

J is TRBJ2-2 and V is TRBV9; 11 bases are a match to TRBD1. Trimming removed 4 bases from V and 3 bases from J; junction bases left unmatched: 14. The germline CDR1 and CDR2 sequences are SGDLS and YYNGEE. This CDR3 region has 19 residues. In nucleotides, the CDR3 is TGTGCCAGCAGCTCTAAAAGCCTCGGACAGGGGGCGGACACCGGGGAGCTGTTTTTT. Amino acids: CASSSKSLGQGADTGELFF.

This sequence joins TRBV6-5 and TRBJ2-7; TRBD2 agrees at 13 bases. V was clipped by 8 bases and J by 3 bases; unmatched bases: 13. The CDR3 covers 17 residues. Germline values: CDR1 MNHEY, CDR2 SVGAGI. In DNA, the CDR3 is TGTGCCAGCGGATCCGAACCCTGGACTAGCGGGAGCTACGAGCAGTACTTC. Its protein product is CASGSEPWTSGSYEQYF.